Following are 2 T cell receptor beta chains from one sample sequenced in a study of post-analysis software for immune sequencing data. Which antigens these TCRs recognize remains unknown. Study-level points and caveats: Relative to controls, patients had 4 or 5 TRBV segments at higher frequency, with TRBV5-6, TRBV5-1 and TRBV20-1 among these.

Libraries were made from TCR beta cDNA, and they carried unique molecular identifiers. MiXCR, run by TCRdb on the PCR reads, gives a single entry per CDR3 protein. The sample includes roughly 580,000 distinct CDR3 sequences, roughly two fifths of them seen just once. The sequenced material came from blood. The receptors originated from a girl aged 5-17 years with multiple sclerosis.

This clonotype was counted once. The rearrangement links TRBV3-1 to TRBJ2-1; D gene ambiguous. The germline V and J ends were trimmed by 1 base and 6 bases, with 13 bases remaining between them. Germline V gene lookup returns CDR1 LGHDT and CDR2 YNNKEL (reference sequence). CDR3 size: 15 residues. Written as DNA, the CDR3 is TGTGCCAGCAGCCAAGGCCCCCAGTCGGGCAATGAGCAGTTCTTC. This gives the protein CASSQGPQSGNEQFF.

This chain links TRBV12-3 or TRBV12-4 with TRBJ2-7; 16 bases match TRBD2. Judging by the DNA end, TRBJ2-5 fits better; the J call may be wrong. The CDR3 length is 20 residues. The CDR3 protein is CASSRSGTSGRAEVQETQYF. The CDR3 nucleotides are TGTGCCAGCAGTAGGTCCGGGACTAGCGGGAGGGCCGAGGTACAAGAGACCCAGTACTTC.